This TCR beta chain came from a study of T cells in localized non-small cell lung cancer. Broader study findings: Clonality of T cells reached its maximum in uninvolved adjacent lung, surpassing tumor. For the top 100 tumor clones, a median about 50 also appeared in adjacent lung.

Measured with immunoSEQ multiplex PCR; TCRdb has only the in-frame clones, and not every one. The sample shows about 1,200 clones, around 29% of them seen only once. Germline V gene data show CDR1 as MNHGY and CDR2 as SAAAGT. The CDR3 runs to 12 residues. V lost 0 bases, J lost 9 bases, and 8 bases lay in between. The adjacent lung that was sampled lay at least 2 cm from the tumor margin and showed no atypia. This clone was detected only a few times. Its antigen is not identified. This specimen consisted of normal lung tissue next to the tumor, obtained before any cancer treatment. The genes are TRBV6-8 and TRBJ1-1, with D uncertain. The source of this sequence is a man aged 35-75 years with stage I squamous cell lung carcinoma. The CDR3 DNA reads TGTGCCAGCAGTTACTCTTTAACCAAAGCTTTCTTT. Translated, it gives CASSYSLTKAFF.